The T cell receptor beta chain described here comes from a study of blood T cell repertoires in COVID-19 (dated by TCRdb to the early 2020s). A note on the overall study: Recovered participants in ImmuneRACE Cohort 3 were defined by two consecutive negative NP/OP PCR tests, clearance by a healthcare professional, or resolution of symptoms. Samples from collaborators originated in the United States, Italy and Spain and spanned both the acute and convalescent phases of COVID-19. The material from the prospective study consisted of cDNA or gDNA derived from T cells, B-cell-depleted T cells, or PBMCs. The repertoires were released in a freely available public database meant as a resource for research on the immune response to SARS-CoV-2. The sample metadata nearly always contained a de-identified subject ID, COVID-19 status, age in years and sex. The samples were drawn from the first 160 participants of the ongoing ImmuneRACE study and from about 1,200 subjects provided by 6 global collaborators. HLA class I and class II types, where available, came from metadata supplied by the sample provider rather than from assay-based typing. Deeply sampled blood TCRbeta repertoires from subjects exposed to, actively infected with, or recovered from COVID-19 were included in the dataset. What the work shows at the level of the full study, not this receptor alone: The quantity of clinical and demographic metadata differed by source and by participant and was supplied without curation.

This clone has only a few counts. Its antigen is unknown. The record has no base qualities; no much larger clone is one base away. TCRbeta CDR3 regions were amplified from genomic DNA by means of the immunoSEQ Assay, a bias-controlled multiplex PCR. The authors processed their data as follows. Within the assay, amplification of reference gene primers was used to estimate how many nucleated cells each sample contained. To quantify the absolute abundance of each unique TCRbeta CDR3 rearrangement, sequence reads were collapsed and filtered. For each sample, productive Simpson clonality was calculated as the square root of Simpson's diversity index across productive rearrangements. TCRdb stores this immuneACCESS table with in-frame sequences only. Part of the clones is absent; in the studies checked, under half of the shortfall reflects unresolved V genes, and no reason is known for the rest. V, J and clone size are those of that table, while D and trimming were read from the DNA. The sample table holds some 180,000 clones, of which around 86% were seen once. The ten top clones hold just under 25% of the sample.

The CDR3 runs 15 residues from the cysteine to the phenylalanine. Just CDR3 DNA is preserved here, 45 bases in frame from base 1. Deletion took 0 bases off V and 4 bases off J, with a span of 10 bases between the germline ends. The germline V gene gives CDR1 as MGHRA and CDR2 as YSYEKL. Enrolling through a virtual design, the prospective study's participants ranged in age from roughly 18 to 89 years and lived across about two dozen United States geographic areas. Cohort assignment in the prospective study relied on participant-reported clinical history from a screening survey and a study questionnaire. In the prospective study, mobile phlebotomists collected whole blood, serum and a nasopharyngeal or oropharyngeal swab from each participant. Prospective study participants could optionally give additional blood draws and questionnaires over an approximately two-month period. Prospective study blood samples were shipped either frozen or at room temperature before DNA extraction.

Source material: PBMCs or T cells enriched from blood (not recorded which). This chain is built from TRBV4-1 and TRBJ1-3; TRBD1 is perhaps the D gene, given 6 matching bases. This TCR was sampled from a woman in her forties in a cohort exposed to, infected with or recovered from COVID-19 (not recorded which). The CDR3 corresponds to CASSQEGDTGNTIYF. The DNA is TGCGCCAGCAGCCAAGAAGGGGACACGGGAAACACCATATATTTT.